This T cell receptor (beta chain) came from a study of shared T cell receptors in the human thymus (dated by TCRdb to the early 2020s). Background for the entire study: The study investigated the way shared, self-reactive T-cell receptor alpha chains are produced in the human thymus.

The library was generated by the immunoSEQ multiplex PCR assay. The table comes from immuneACCESS by way of TCRdb, which keeps in-frame sequences with V and J called. Part of the clones is missing from these tables; in studies checked, under half for an unresolved V gene and the rest for unknown reasons. The sample data list about 380,000 clones, and approximately 95% of these were observed just once. Together, the top ten hold approximately 0.02% of the sample. From a lookup of the germline V gene, CDR1 and CDR2 are SGHAT and FQNNGV. Counted from cysteine to phenylalanine, this CDR3 has 15 amino acids. The read is trimmed to its CDR3 DNA, 45 bases read in frame from base 1. V gives up 5 bases and J gives up 3 bases, and the segment between their germline ends measures 17 bases. As to this clone: The antigen it recognizes is unknown. Within one base of it there is no much larger clone, and no base qualities were kept.

Source material: thymocytes. The chain joins TRBV11-2 to TRBJ2-7; TRBD2 is possibly the D segment (6 matching bases). This receptor was taken from a human donor. The base sequence is TGTGCCAGCAGCCTCCGGAGGGCGGGACGCTACGAGCAGTACTTC. This gives the protein CASSLRRAGRYEQYF.